This TCR beta chain was captured in a study of blood T cell repertoires in COVID-19. Here immunoSEQ multiplex PCR was the method, and the copy in TCRdb shows in-frame clones only, minus some. The sample shows about 480,000 clones, 70% to 90% of them seen only once. This CDR3 region has 15 residues. Germline values: CDR1 SGHRS, CDR2 YFSETQ. V was cut by 4 bases and J by 0 bases, with 14 bases left in between. While infection was still active, Seattle patients were enrolled and then followed longitudinally. Sequences were obtained from peripheral blood. The chain recombines TRBV5-1 with TRBJ2-7; D might be TRBD2 (7 bases). The source is a woman aged 45 to 65 with COVID-19, enrolled during active disease. This CDR3 is CASSPIGGASYEQYF. The CDR3 coding sequence is TGCGCCAGCAGCCCAATAGGGGGGGCCTCCTACGAGCAGTACTTC.